Here is one T cell receptor beta chain with its context. Its antigen remains unknown. Germline CDR1 and CDR2: LGHNA and YSLEER. V was clipped by 0 bases and J by 1 base, with 13 bases between them. The CDR3 is made up of 18 amino acids. These data are taken from a study of T cell clones after liver transplantation. About the study: TCRbeta sequencing after a pre-transplant mixed lymphocyte reaction identified graft-donor-reactive clones, later tracked in post-transplant blood. Without induction therapy, subjects received standard immunosuppression until 12-24 months post-transplant. Study-wide findings and caveats: Circulating graft-donor-reactive CD4 TCRbeta sequences fell significantly post-transplant in most of the 8 subjects.

Profiled with immunoSEQ multiplex PCR; TCRdb holds only in-frame clones, not every one. The sample records just over 80,000 clones, over 80% being singletons. This chain joins TRBV4-3 and TRBJ2-6, with D tentatively TRBD1 (6 bases). The sequence was collected from a human patient who received a liver transplant. A subset of T cells may come from the graft donor. Sequences were derived from CD4+ T cells from blood, sampled 45 to 46 months after liver transplant. CDR3 bases: TGCGCCAGCAGCCAAGAAACAGGGTTCGGGTCTGGGGCCAACGTCCTGACTTTC. It encodes CASSQETGFGSGANVLTF.